This T cell receptor beta chain was identified in a study of T-cell reconstitution after alpha-beta-depleted transplantation in children. This clonotype has a handful of counts. A TCRbeta library incorporating unique molecular identifiers was prepared. TCRdb re-derived calls from the PCR reads in MiXCR, one entry per CDR3 protein. The sample holds around 60,000 distinct CDR3 sequences, 44% seen once. This sequence originates from a male patient younger than 18 who had a stem cell transplant for acute lymphoblastic leukemia, so the T cells may come from the graft donor. Sample: PBMCs, mostly from graft donor cells, taken 360 days after TCRalphabeta/CD19-depleted stem cell transplant.

The CDR3 protein is CSAVLAGGLNEQFF. Written as DNA, the CDR3 is TGCAGCGCCGTACTAGCGGGAGGGCTCAATGAGCAGTTCTTC. The chain couples TRBV29-1 to TRBJ2-1; TRBD2 matches at 13 bases. The V gene end was trimmed by 7 bases and the J gene end by 6 bases; junction bases not matched to a gene: 6. CDR1 SQVTM and CDR2 ANQGSEA come from the germline V gene. This CDR3 has 14 residues.